These 10 T cell receptor beta chains originate from one sample sequenced in a study of T cell responses to AZD1222 COVID-19 vaccine. The data were produced by immunoSEQ multiplex PCR, yet TCRdb's version contains in-frame clones alone and is incomplete. The profile shows around 180,000 clones, more than 70% of them singletons. The material sequenced was peripheral blood, taken 28 days after the second AZD1222 dose. The origin of the receptors is an adult who received the AZD1222 COVID-19 vaccine.

The rearrangement links TRBV28 to TRBJ2-7; 8 nucleotides match TRBD2. The CDR3 sequence is 17 residues long. Looked up from germline, CDR1 is MDHEN and CDR2 is SYDVKM. V gave up 10 bases and J gave up 2 bases; unmatched junction bases: 19. This CDR3 is CATGGRLGRDYTYEQYF. CDR3 coding DNA: TGTGCCACCGGCGGGAGGTTAGGGAGGGACTACACCTACGAGCAGTACTTC.

The rearrangement uses TRBV28 and TRBJ2-7; 7 bases line up with TRBD2. The germline CDR1 and CDR2 sequences are MDHEN and SYDVKM. V gave up 8 bases and J gave up 1 base; unmatched junction bases: 5. This CDR3 comprises 13 residues. CDR3 DNA: TGTGCCAGCGGCGGGGGTCAATCCTACGAGCAGTACTTC. Translated: CASGGGQSYEQYF.

The rearrangement joins TRBV28 to TRBJ1-5; D possibly corresponds to TRBD1 (6 bases). This CDR3 is built from 15 residues. CDR1 and CDR2 (germline): MDHEN, SYDVKM. Trimming stripped 2 bases from V and 2 bases from J, with 10 bases between. CDR3 coding DNA: TGTGCCAGCAGTTTAGTACAGGGAGGCAATCAGCCCCAGCATTTT. It is translated as CASSLVQGGNQPQHF.

This clone came up once. V is TRBV5-4 and J is TRBJ1-4, with TRBD1 matching over 8 bases. With V trimmed by 4 bases and J by 8 bases, 10 bases remained unmatched. Germline CDR1 reads SGHNT; CDR2 reads YYREEE (reference sequence). The CDR3 covers 15 residues. The CDR3 spells CASSPRGQGREKLFF. The CDR3 bases are TGTGCCAGCAGCCCAAGAGGACAGGGTAGGGAAAAACTGTTTTTT.

This sequence joins TRBV15 and TRBJ1-4; TRBD1 might be the D (5 bases). Trimming left V 8 bases short and J 4 bases short, with 17 bases between. CDR1 is LNHNV, CDR2 YYDKDF, per germline (reference sequence). This CDR3 is 15 amino acids long. CDR3 DNA sequence: TGTGCCACCGTTCAGGGCGTTGTGGGTAATGAAAAACTGTTTTTT. This codes for CATVQGVVGNEKLFF.

The chain employs TRBV5-5 and TRBJ1-1; 7 positions agree with TRBD1. Germline CDR1 reads SGHKS; CDR2 reads YYEKEE (reference sequence). With 0 bases clipped from V and 4 bases from J, the junction kept 12 bases outside the gene matches. The CDR3 extends over 17 amino acids. CDR3 protein: CASSLGSRGRRGTEAFF. CDR3 DNA sequence: TGTGCCAGCAGCTTGGGGTCTAGGGGGCGTCGTGGCACTGAAGCTTTCTTT. Complete variable domain (other parts from reference TRBV5-5 and TRBJ1-1): DAGVTQSPTHLIKTRGQQVTLRCSPISGHKSVSWYQQVLGQGPQFIFQYYEKEERGRGNFPDRFSARQFPNYSSELNVNALLLGDSALYLCASSLGSRGRRGTEAFFGQGTRLTVV.

The V and J genes are TRBV27 and TRBJ2-1; D is perhaps TRBD2 (6 bases). Deletions cut 4 bases from V and 0 bases from J, with 10 bases between. Looked up from germline, CDR1 is MNHEY and CDR2 is SMNVEV (reference sequence). The length of the CDR3 is 15 residues. The CDR3 here is CASSSDYFSYNEQFF. The CDR3 nucleotides are TGTGCCAGCAGTTCGGACTATTTCTCCTACAATGAGCAGTTCTTC.

V is TRBV7-3 and J is TRBJ1-4, with 9 bases lining up with TRBD1. CDR1 is SGHTA and CDR2 is FQGTGA in the germline V gene. The V gene end was trimmed by 6 bases and the J gene end by 7 bases; junction bases not matched to a gene: 3. CDR3 length equals 13 residues. The DNA of the CDR3 is TGTGCCAGCAGTCAGGACAGGGGTGAAAAACTGTTTTTT. Amino acid sequence: CASSQDRGEKLFF.

To note about this clone: Other nucleotide sequences in the sample specify the same CDR3. This chain uses TRBV19 with TRBJ2-2; 8 nucleotides agree with TRBD1. The germline V gene has CDR1 LNHDA and CDR2 SQIVND (reference sequence). This CDR3 is 16 amino acids long. J gave up 2 bases and V 1 base, and 3 bases lay outside the gene matches. This CDR3 is CASSIVQGANTGELFF. The CDR3 bases are TGTGCCAGTAGTATAGTTCAGGGGGCAAACACCGGGGAGCTGTTTTTT.

The count of this clone is one. This chain joins TRBV28 and TRBJ1-2, with D possibly TRBD1 on 5 matching bases. The germline V gene encodes CDR1 MDHEN and CDR2 SYDVKM. Trimming shortened V by 2 bases and J by 8 bases, and 15 bases separated the two germline ends. This CDR3 is built from 14 residues. The CDR3 is CASSLNQGTDGYTF. CDR3 DNA: TGTGCCAGCAGTTTAAATCAGGGAACAGACGGCTACACCTTC.